This T cell receptor (beta chain) was found in a study of Graves' ophthalmopathy and Graves' hyperthyroidism. Amplification of the TCR beta CDR3 regions used RNA transcripts (as template). Following a first-round RT-PCR that used HTBI primers, a second-round multiplex PCR was carried out. TCRdb re-called the multiplex PCR reads through MiXCR, storing one row per CDR3 protein. The sample includes roughly 1.1 million distinct CDR3 sequences, 35% to 40% of them seen just once. The hyperthyroidism patients had a new diagnosis of under 2 months' duration and were aged 18 to 65. This CDR3 is built from 17 residues. The V segment lost 6 bases and the J segment 0 bases; nucleotides outside the gene matches: 12. From germline, CDR1 is MNHNS and CDR2 SASEGT.

The sequencing sample was made of peripheral blood or thyroid tissue (not recorded which). This clonotype was sampled from an adult man with Graves' hyperthyroidism. The chain is built from TRBV6-1 and TRBJ2-7, with 9 positions matching TRBD1. The CDR3: CASREYLGQGSSYEQYF. The CDR3 DNA reads TGTGCCAGCAGAGAGTACCTAGGACAGGGGAGCTCCTACGAGCAGTACTTC.